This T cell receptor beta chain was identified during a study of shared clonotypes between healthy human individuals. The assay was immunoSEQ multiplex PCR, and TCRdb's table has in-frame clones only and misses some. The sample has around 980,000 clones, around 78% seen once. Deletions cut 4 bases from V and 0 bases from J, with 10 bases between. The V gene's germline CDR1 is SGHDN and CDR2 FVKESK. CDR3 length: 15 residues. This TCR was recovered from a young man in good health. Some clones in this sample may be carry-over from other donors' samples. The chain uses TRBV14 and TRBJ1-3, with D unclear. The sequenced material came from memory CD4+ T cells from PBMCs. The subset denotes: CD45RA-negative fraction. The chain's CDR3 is CASSRTADSGNTIYF. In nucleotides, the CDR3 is TGTGCCAGCAGCCGGACCGCTGACTCTGGAAACACCATATATTTT.